The following is a T cell receptor (beta chain) sequence with its context. As yet, its antigen is unknown. These data originate in a study of cytomegalovirus exposure and HLA in healthy donors. Study-level findings and limits: Reported findings show TCR beta sequences accurately forecast HLA-A and HLA-B alleles in most subjects.

In germline, CDR1 is SGDLS, CDR2 YYNGEE. CDR3 length: 16 amino acids. V lost 0 bases and J lost 4, with 14 bases in between. PCR employed 60 Vbeta and 13 Jbeta primers. Data came from immunoSEQ multiplex PCR; TCRdb stores just in-frame clones and leaves some out. There are approximately 140,000 clones in the sample; about 74% occur only once, and approximately 4.9% lies in the top ten. The receptor's source is a woman between 45 and 60 years old in good health and CMV-seronegative. Sequencing was carried out using PBMCs. The gene calls are TRBV9 and TRBJ1-3; D may be TRBD1 (6 bases). The CDR3 spells CASSVGGTGYGNTIYF. The DNA for the CDR3 is TGTGCCAGCAGCGTAGGGGGAACAGGGTACGGAAACACCATATATTTT.